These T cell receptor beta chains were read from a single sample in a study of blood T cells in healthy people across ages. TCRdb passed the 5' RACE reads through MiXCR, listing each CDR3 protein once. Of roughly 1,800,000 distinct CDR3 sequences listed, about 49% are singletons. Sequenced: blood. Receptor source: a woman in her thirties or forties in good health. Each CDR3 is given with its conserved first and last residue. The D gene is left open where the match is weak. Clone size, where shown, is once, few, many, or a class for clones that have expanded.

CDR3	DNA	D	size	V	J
CAISDWQETQYF	TGTGCCATCAGTGATTGGCAAGAGACCCAGTACTTC	-	-	TRBV10-3	TRBJ2-5
CASVFGGPSTDTQYF	TGTGCCAGCGTCTTCGGGGGCCCTAGCACAGATACGCAGTATTTT	-	-	TRBV6-2/TRBV6-3	TRBJ2-3
CASSSTPAYQEQYF	TGCGCCAGCAGCTCAACACCGGCGTATCAAGAGCAGTACTTC	-	-	TRBV5-1	TRBJ2-4
CASSFVGSGYTF	TGTGCCAGCAGCTTCGTGGGGAGTGGCTACACCTTC	-	-	TRBV11-2	TRBJ1-2
CSVAVSYNEQFF	TGCAGCGTTGCAGTGTCCTACAATGAGCAGTTCTTC	-	many	TRBV29-1	TRBJ2-1
CASSQMTSGDAYEQYF	TGTGCCAGCAGCCAAATGACTAGCGGCGACGCCTACGAGCAGTACTTC	TRBD2	-	TRBV4-2	TRBJ2-7
CSVEGGRGAEQYF	TGCAGCGTTGAGGGGGGCAGGGGAGCCGAGCAGTACTTC	-	-	TRBV29-1	TRBJ2-7
CASSFGRAEETQYF	TGCGCCAGCAGCTTCGGTCGGGCGGAAGAGACCCAGTACTTC	-	-	TRBV5-1	TRBJ2-5
CASSLGATGAQETQYF	TGTGCTAGCAGCTTAGGAGCGACAGGGGCCCAAGAGACCCAGTACTTC	TRBD1	-	TRBV7-7	TRBJ2-5
CASSQGTGNVNEQFF	TGTGCCAGCAGCCAAGGGACAGGGAATGTGAATGAGCAGTTCTTC	TRBD1	-	TRBV3-1	TRBJ2-1
CSAGTANNEQFF	TGCAGTGCGGGGACAGCTAACAATGAGCAGTTCTTC	TRBD1	few	TRBV20-1	TRBJ2-1
CASSFLGQGRGTNVLTF	TGTGCCAGCAGCTTTTTGGGTCAGGGAAGGGGCACCAACGTCCTGACTTTC	-	few	TRBV7-3	TRBJ2-6
CAISATDFPSTDTQYF	TGTGCCATCAGTGCGACCGATTTTCCTAGCACAGATACGCAGTATTTT	-	few	TRBV10-3	TRBJ2-3
CASSGTTGGEQYF	TGTGCCAGCAGTGGGACTACGGGGGGCGAGCAGTACTTC	TRBD2	-	TRBV6-5	TRBJ2-7
CAIRATNEQFF	TGTGCCATCAGGGCAACTAATGAGCAGTTCTTC	-	few	TRBV10-3	TRBJ2-1
CASSPSSSSYNEQFF	TGTGCCAGCTCACCCTCGTCAAGCTCCTACAATGAGCAGTTCTTC	-	-	TRBV18	TRBJ2-1
CASSPGGVEETQYF	TGCGCCAGCAGCCCCGGGGGGGTCGAAGAGACCCAGTACTTC	TRBD2	-	TRBV12-3/TRBV12-4	TRBJ2-5
CASSQGRMPGTQYF	TGTGCCAGCAGCCAAGGTCGTATGCCTGGGACCCAGTACTTC	-	-	TRBV4-2	TRBJ2-5
CSARRIQETQYF	TGCAGTGCTAGAAGGATCCAAGAGACCCAGTACTTC	-	few	TRBV20-1	TRBJ2-5
CASGEQGEVSTDTQYF	TGTGCTAGTGGTGAACAGGGAGAGGTTAGCACAGATACGCAGTATTTT	-	-	TRBV12-5	TRBJ2-3
CASPPAGPSNYGYTF	TGTGCCAGCCCGCCAGCGGGCCCTTCTAACTATGGCTACACCTTC	-	once	TRBV6-2/TRBV6-3	TRBJ1-2
CASSSDRGFENQPQHF	TGTGCCAGCAGTTCCGACAGGGGTTTCGAAAATCAGCCCCAGCATTTT	TRBD1	-	TRBV6-2/TRBV6-3	TRBJ1-5
CSALHGEQFF	TGCAGTGCTTTACATGGTGAGCAGTTCTTC	-	-	TRBV20-1	TRBJ2-1
CASSLGTPKSHGYTF	TGTGCCAGCAGTCTCGGGACGCCGAAGTCCCATGGCTACACCTTC	-	few	TRBV6-5	TRBJ1-2
CASSAGQGSQYF	TGTGCCAGCAGCGCCGGACAGGGGAGTCAGTATTTT	TRBD1	once	TRBV2	TRBJ2-3
CASRPDRGRTEAFF	TGTGCCAGCAGACCCGACAGGGGGAGGACTGAAGCTTTCTTT	TRBD1	-	TRBV12-3/TRBV12-4	TRBJ1-1
CSARAPSRNTGELFF	TGCAGTGCAAGGGCACCCAGTCGGAACACCGGGGAGCTGTTTTTT	-	-	TRBV20-1	TRBJ2-2
CASSYGTFTYEQYF	TGTGCCAGCAGTTATGGGACTTTTACCTACGAGCAGTACTTC	-	-	TRBV6-2/TRBV6-3	TRBJ2-7
CASSSGTSGGLQETQYF	TGTGCCAGCAGCTCCGGGACTAGCGGGGGGTTACAAGAGACCCAGTACTTC	TRBD2	few	TRBV28	TRBJ2-5
CASSLAREGYTF	TGCGCCAGCAGCTTGGCCAGGGAGGGCTACACCTTC	-	-	TRBV5-1	TRBJ1-2
CAISEFPGTEAFF	TGTGCCATCAGTGAGTTCCCGGGGACTGAAGCTTTCTTT	-	once	TRBV10-3	TRBJ1-1
CASSVVGGDYGYTF	TGCGCCAGCAGCGTCGTCGGAGGTGACTATGGCTACACCTTC	-	-	TRBV4-1	TRBJ1-2
CASSLAGTGGDTQYF	TGTGCCAGCAGCTTAGCCGGGACGGGAGGAGATACGCAGTATTTT	TRBD2	few	TRBV7-9	TRBJ2-3
CASSLAGVEETLYF	TGTGCCAGCAGTTTAGCAGGGGTGGAGGAGACCCTGTACTTC	-	-	TRBV12-3/TRBV12-4	TRBJ2-5
CAGYRGPNTEAFF	TGTGCCGGCTACAGGGGCCCGAACACTGAAGCTTTCTTT	TRBD1	-	TRBV6-6	TRBJ1-1
CAIRRDISYEQYF	TGTGCCATCAGGCGGGACATATCCTACGAGCAGTACTTC	-	few	TRBV10-3	TRBJ2-7
CASSQGENQPQHF	TGTGCCAGCAGCCAGGGGGAGAATCAGCCCCAGCATTTT	-	few	TRBV4-2	TRBJ1-5
CASSLSKGGAGTNEQFF	TGTGCCAGCAGTTTATCGAAAGGGGGGGCCGGTACGAATGAGCAGTTCTTC	-	-	TRBV27	TRBJ2-1
CAITTSGGAHNEQFF	TGTGCCATCACCACTAGCGGGGGGGCCCACAATGAGCAGTTCTTC	TRBD2	-	TRBV28	TRBJ2-1
CASSGTDYGYTF	TGCGCCAGCAGTGGGACGGATTATGGCTACACCTTC	-	many	TRBV9	TRBJ1-2
CASSPTEGTKNIQYF	TGTGCCAGCAGTCCCACTGAGGGAACCAAAAACATTCAGTACTTC	-	few	TRBV28	TRBJ2-4
CSASGGGAKETQFF	TGCAGTGCTAGCGGGGGAGGGGCTAAGGAGACCCAGTTCTTC	TRBD2	-	TRBV20-1	TRBJ2-1
CASSQDRNPVDEKLFF	TGTGCCAGCAGCCAAGATCGGAACCCCGTAGATGAAAAACTGTTTTTT	-	-	TRBV4-2	TRBJ1-4
CASILGTTDTQYF	TGTGCCAGCATCCTAGGCACGACAGATACGCAGTATTTT	-	-	TRBV6-6	TRBJ2-3
CASSQEVANTQYF	TGCGCCAGCAGCCAAGAGGTGGCGAATACGCAGTATTTT	-	-	TRBV4-3	TRBJ2-3
CASEDLGETQYF	TGTGCCAGCGAGGACCTGGGGGAGACCCAGTACTTC	-	-	TRBV6-6	TRBJ2-5
CASRSTGVNNEQFF	TGTGCCAGCAGGTCGACAGGGGTAAACAATGAGCAGTTCTTC	TRBD1	-	TRBV6-5	TRBJ2-1
CASSGIAGGRTDTQYF	TGTGCCAGCAGCGGAATAGCGGGGGGGCGCACAGATACGCAGTATTTT	TRBD2	few	TRBV9	TRBJ2-3
CASSYSTGSSTNEKLFF	TGTGCCAGCAGTTACTCGACCGGCAGCTCAACTAATGAAAAACTGTTTTTT	-	once	TRBV6-6	TRBJ1-4
CASSLRLEFEQYF	TGTGCCAGCAGCTTAAGGTTGGAGTTCGAGCAGTACTTC	-	-	TRBV7-9	TRBJ2-7
CASSALGGPQETQYF	TGTGCCAGCAGTGCCCTCGGCGGACCCCAAGAGACCCAGTACTTC	-	few	TRBV6-1	TRBJ2-5